These 12 T cell receptor beta chains came from one sample sequenced in a study of CD8+CD57+ T cells in acquired aplastic anemia. Genomic DNA templated the TCR beta VDJ and CDR3 profiling. TCRdb re-called the reads through MiXCR, storing one row per CDR3 protein. The sample includes under 350,000 distinct CDR3 sequences, approximately 57% of them seen just once. In patients chosen for sequencing, flow cytometry had shown CD8+CD57+ cell expansion. The sequencing sample was made of sorted CD4+, CD8+, or CD8+CD57+ T cells (not recorded which) from PBMCs. These receptor sequences come from a human donor with aplastic anemia.

This clonotype was seen many times. The chain joins TRBV5-1 to TRBJ1-2; tentative D call: TRBD1 (6 bases). The length of the CDR3 is 13 residues. The germline gives CDR1 SGHRS, CDR2 YFSETQ. Trimming removed 2 bases at V and 4 bases at J, with 9 bases between. CDR3 protein: CASSFTGSYGYTF. CDR3 in DNA: TGCGCCAGCAGCTTTACAGGGTCCTATGGCTACACCTTC. The whole variable domain, remainder taken from reference TRBV5-1 and TRBJ1-2, is KAGVTQTPRYLIKTRGQQVTLSCSPISGHRSVSWYQQTPGQGLQFLFEYFSETQRNKGNFPGRFSGRQFSNSRSEMNVSTLELGDSALYLCASSFTGSYGYTFGSGTRLTVV.

This clonotype showed up many times. V usage is TRBV11-2 and J usage is TRBJ2-1; D call uncertain. This CDR3 is built from 13 residues. Deletions cut 0 bases from V and 5 bases from J, with 5 bases between. Germline assignment: CDR1 SGHAT and CDR2 FQNNGV. CDR3 DNA: TGTGCCAGCAGCTTAGATAAAAACAATGAGCAGTTCTTC. Translating it yields CASSLDKNNEQFF.

This rearrangement joins TRBV12-3 or TRBV12-4 to TRBJ2-3; no clear D. The CDR3 is 15 residues long. The V and J ends lost 4 bases and 6 bases respectively, with 17 bases between them. This chain's CDR3 is CASSSDFGDLDTQYF. CDR3 nucleotide sequence: TGTGCCAGCAGTTCCGACTTTGGAGATTTGGATACGCAGTATTTT.

Only one count was recorded for this clonotype. Because it lacks the conserved phenylalanine or tryptophan at the end, this CDR3 is likely a read error. The V call is TRBV29-1, the J call TRBJ2-7; no definite D call. This CDR3 is 15 amino acids long. The germline V gene has CDR1 SQVTM and CDR2 ANQGSEA. Trimming removed 4 bases from V and 1 base from J, with 17 bases in between. CDR3 sequence (DNA): TGCAGCGTTGGGTATCTGGGCAGGAGATCCTACGAGCAGTACTCC. Translation gives CSVGYLGRRSYEQYS.

This clonotype was seen more than once but under ten times. The rearrangement joins TRBV27 to TRBJ2-1; D is unclear. The CDR3 loop spans 16 amino acids. Germline CDR1 is MNHEY and CDR2 is SMNVEV (reference sequence). V dropped 5 bases and J dropped 7 bases, with 21 bases sitting between them. The CDR3 sequence is CASSPRELLQGNEQFF. As DNA, the CDR3 is TGTGCCAGCAGTCCAAGGGAACTTCTGCAAGGGAATGAGCAGTTCTTC.

The rearrangement links TRBV9 to TRBJ1-1, with TRBD1 matching over 10 bases. Germline CDR1 reads SGDLS; CDR2 reads YYNGEE. The CDR3 runs 14 residues. The junction had 7 bases not matched to a gene; V was cut back by 5 bases and J by 6 bases. CDR3 region: CASSWDRGSSEAFF. CDR3 nucleotide sequence: TGTGCCAGCAGTTGGGACAGGGGATCATCTGAAGCTTTCTTT.

The chain combines TRBV15 with TRBJ2-7, with D perhaps matching TRBD1 or TRBD2 (6 bases each). V lost 1 base and J 1 base, leaving 11 bases between the germline ends. The germline gives CDR1 LNHNV, CDR2 YYDKDF (reference sequence). CDR3 length: 15 residues. The CDR3 here is CATSRGGAGSYEQYF. Written as DNA, the CDR3 is TGTGCCACCAGCAGAGGGGGGGCAGGGTCCTACGAGCAGTACTTC.

This clonotype was observed at least ten times. This sequence joins TRBV12-3 or TRBV12-4 and TRBJ2-1; 7 positions agree with TRBD2. After removal of 4 bases from V and 0 bases from J, the junction contained 3 bases not matched to a gene. The CDR3 spans 15 residues. The CDR3 loop reads CASSWGGSSYNEQFF. CDR3 bases: TGTGCCAGCAGTTGGGGGGGGAGCTCCTACAATGAGCAGTTCTTC.

The DNA for the CDR3 is TGTGCCAGCAGCATCGGCCACAGGGACGCCGGGGAGCTGTTTTTT. This translates into CASSIGHRDAGELFF. This chain links TRBV7-2 with TRBJ2-2; tentative D call: TRBD1 (6 bases). V was trimmed by 5 bases and J by 6 bases, leaving 16 bases between them. Germline values: CDR1 SGHTA, CDR2 FQGNSA. The CDR3 spans 15 residues.

As concerns this clonotype: A read error may produce the germline difference seen at one junction end. The chain carries TRBV2 and TRBJ2-7; D ambiguous. The CDR3 is 12 residues long. In germline, CDR1 is SNHLY, CDR2 FYNNEI. CDR3 sequence: CASSEARVLEHF. CDR3 nucleotides: TGTGCCAGCAGTGAAGCGCGTGTTCTCGAACACTTC.

This rearrangement joins TRBV15 to TRBJ1-5; D might be TRBD1 (5 bases). V shed 2 bases and J shed 4 bases, with 12 bases lying between them. This CDR3 has 15 residues. Germline V gene lookup returns CDR1 LNHNV and CDR2 YYDKDF (reference sequence). CDR3 nucleotides: TGTGCCACCAGCAGATCGGACGGGGGTAATCAGCCCCAGCATTTT. As protein: CATSRSDGGNQPQHF. Complete variable domain (other parts from reference TRBV15 and TRBJ1-5): DAMVIQNPRYQVTQFGKPVTLSCSQTLNHNVMYWYQQKSSQAPKLLFHYYDKDFNNEADTPDNFQSRRPNTSFCFLDIRSPGLGDTAMYLCATSRSDGGNQPQHFGDGTRLSIL.

In this sample, this clonotype turned up many times. This chain links TRBV18 with TRBJ1-5; D ambiguous. Germline V gene data show CDR1 as KGHSH and CDR2 as LQKENI. This CDR3 region has 13 residues. V was pared by 3 bases and J by 7 bases, with 10 bases between. The CDR3 sequence: CASSPPTLQPQHF. The CDR3 region has the DNA TGTGCCAGCTCACCCCCGACCTTACAGCCCCAGCATTTT.